The 26 T cell receptor beta chains presented below share a single source sample, sequenced in a study of control samples from healthy donors and cancer patients. The method was immunoSEQ multiplex PCR; TCRdb's version includes in-frame clones alone and lacks a portion of them. The sample carries about 130,000 clones, around 94% recorded once. The sequencing input was PBMCs. These TCRs come from a man aged 60 to 75 with colorectal cancer.

The rearrangement joins TRBV10-3 to TRBJ1-5; D is uncertain. The V and J ends lost 5 bases and 4 bases respectively, with 12 bases between them. The CDR3 is made up of 14 amino acids. Germline CDR1 is ENHRY and CDR2 is SYGVKD. This CDR3 is CAISMPGGNQPQHF. CDR3 DNA sequence: TGTGCCATCAGTATGCCCGGAGGGAATCAGCCCCAGCATTTT.

This chain joins TRBV30 and TRBJ2-5; 12 bases agree with TRBD1. Germline CDR1 reads GTSNPN; CDR2 reads SVGIG (reference sequence). V shed 0 bases, J shed 5 bases, and the junction held 4 bases outside the gene matches. The CDR3 runs to 15 residues. Here the CDR3 DNA reads TGTGCCTGGAGTGTAGGGACAGGGGGCACGGAGACCCAGTACTTC. The encoded protein is CAWSVGTGGTETQYF.

The chain employs TRBV19 and TRBJ1-3; tentative D call: TRBD1 (5 bases). This CDR3 has 16 residues. V lost 5 bases, J lost 1 base, and 15 bases lay in between. Germline V gene sequence: CDR1 LNHDA, CDR2 SQIVND (reference sequence). The CDR3, as DNA: TGTGCCAGTAGTCCCGGTCGGACACCGTCTGGAAACACCATATATTTT. As protein: CASSPGRTPSGNTIYF.

The J gene is TRBJ2-1, the V gene TRBV20-1, with D maybe TRBD1 (5 bases). Germline values: CDR1 DFQATT, CDR2 SNEGSKA (reference sequence). Trimming removed 5 bases from V and 8 bases from J, with 7 bases in between. The CDR3 consists of 10 residues. The CDR3 DNA reads TGCAGTGCTGACAGCGATGAGCAGTTCTTC. It specifies CSADSDEQFF.

V gene TRBV5-8 combines with J gene TRBJ1-5; 8 nucleotides line up with TRBD1. The V gene's germline CDR1 is SGHTS and CDR2 YDEGEE. The CDR3 has 18 amino acids. The V segment lost 0 bases and the J segment 0 bases; nucleotides outside the gene matches: 8. CDR3 amino acids: CASSLVPRTGYSNQPQHF. CDR3 coding DNA: TGTGCCAGCAGCTTGGTGCCCCGGACAGGGTATAGCAATCAGCCCCAGCATTTT.

This clone was detected only once. As DNA, the CDR3 is TGTGCCAGCAGTGAACCCCCCGGGACGGGGGGTGGGTACGGCAATCAGCCCCAGCATTTT. Translating it yields CASSEPPGTGGGYGNQPQHF. This chain uses TRBV6-1 with TRBJ1-5; possibly TRBD1 for D (5 bases). V shed 2 bases and J shed 2 bases, with 25 bases lying between them. CDR3 size: 20 residues. The germline V gene has CDR1 MNHNS and CDR2 SASEGT.

V usage is TRBV6-5 and J usage is TRBJ2-3; D possibly corresponds to TRBD2 (6 bases). Germline V CDR1 and CDR2: MNHEY, SVGAGI. This CDR3 contains 13 residues. Trimming removed 8 bases at V and 2 bases at J, with 11 bases between. This chain's CDR3 is CASRWTNTDTQYF. The CDR3 nucleotides are TGTGCCAGCCGCTGGACTAACACAGATACGCAGTATTTT.

V is TRBV5-4 and J is TRBJ2-5, with TRBD2 identical over 12 bases. The trim removed 3 bases at V and 5 bases at J, leaving 5 bases unmatched. Germline V gene lookup returns CDR1 SGHNT and CDR2 YYREEE (reference sequence). The length of the CDR3 is 15 residues. CDR3 DNA: TGTGCCAGCAGCTACCGACTAGCGGGGGAGGAGACCCAGTACTTC. This sequence encodes CASSYRLAGEETQYF.

The gene calls are TRBV5-4 and TRBJ1-5; 7 nucleotides line up with TRBD1. J lost 6 bases, V lost 4 bases, and 7 bases had no gene match. The CDR3 is 14 residues long. Germline CDR1 and CDR2: SGHNT and YYREEE (reference sequence). CDR3 sequence (DNA): TGTGCCAGCAGCCAGGGGGGGGCGGGTCAGCCCCAGCATTTT. It codes for CASSQGGAGQPQHF.

This clone was counted a single time. This chain joins TRBV6-5 and TRBJ1-2, with TRBD1 matching over 10 bases. Germline trimming cut 2 bases from V and 6 bases from J; bases unmatched to any gene: 3. CDR1 is MNHEY, CDR2 SVGAGI, per germline. This CDR3 has 14 residues. The CDR3 sequence: CASSYRTGGNGYTF. CDR3 sequence (DNA): TGTGCCAGCAGTTACCGGACAGGGGGAAATGGCTACACCTTC.

This chain uses TRBV6-4 with TRBJ1-1; no clear D. With 3 bases removed from V and 7 bases from J, the gap between germline ends came to 12 bases. This CDR3 contains 13 residues. The germline CDR1 and CDR2 sequences are MRHNA and SNTAGT. DNA for the CDR3: TGTGCCAGCAGTGAACGTCCAGAGGGTGAAGCTTTCTTT. Encoded protein: CASSERPEGEAFF.

This clone has only a few counts. V usage is TRBV19 and J usage is TRBJ1-3; D is unresolved. The CDR3 is 15 amino acids. The V gene's germline CDR1 is LNHDA and CDR2 SQIVND (reference sequence). The V end lost 5 bases, the J end lost 0 bases, and 11 bases lay between the germline ends. CDR3 bases: TGTGCCAGTAGTCGCGGAAGATTCTCTGGAAACACCATATATTTT. It yields the protein CASSRGRFSGNTIYF.

The CDR3 spells CASSIGGGPNQPQHF. Written as DNA, the CDR3 is TGTGCCAGTAGTATCGGGGGGGGGCCGAATCAGCCCCAGCATTTT. The chain carries TRBV19 and TRBJ1-5; maybe TRBD1 (6 bases). CDR1 is LNHDA, CDR2 SQIVND, per germline (reference sequence). The CDR3 extends over 15 amino acids. Trimming cost V 3 bases and J 4 bases, with 13 bases left between them.

The rearrangement joins TRBV12-3 or TRBV12-4 to TRBJ1-2; D is uncertain. The CDR3 runs to 12 residues. Deletions cut 3 bases from V and 8 bases from J, with 10 bases between. This chain's CDR3 is CASSFLGSGYTF. CDR3 sequence (DNA): TGTGCCAGCAGTTTTCTAGGGTCCGGCTACACCTTC.

J is TRBJ1-3 and V is TRBV6-1; D unresolved. This CDR3 is built from 15 residues. Germline V gives CDR1 MNHNS, CDR2 SASEGT. V was shortened by 1 base and J by 3 bases, with 10 bases between the two germline ends. CDR3 amino acids: CASSEGVLLGNTIYF. In DNA, the CDR3 is TGTGCCAGCAGTGAAGGCGTGTTACTTGGAAACACCATATATTTT.

The rearrangement joins TRBV5-6 to TRBJ1-1; D is possibly TRBD1 (6 bases). Between the trimmed V and J ends, which lost 4 bases and 3 bases, there was a span of 16 bases. The length of the CDR3 is 15 residues. The germline V gene encodes CDR1 SGHDT and CDR2 YYEEEE. This chain's CDR3 is CASSLSTGPDTEAFF. DNA of the CDR3: TGTGCCAGCAGCCTATCAACAGGGCCGGACACTGAAGCTTTCTTT.

The CDR3 DNA follows: TGCGCCAGCAGCCAGGGACAGGGACAGCCCCAGCATTTT. Residues: CASSQGQGQPQHF. The chain combines TRBV5-1 with TRBJ1-5; TRBD1 agrees at 9 bases. Germline assignment: CDR1 SGHRS and CDR2 YFSETQ. This CDR3 is 13 amino acids long. The ends lost 4 bases at V and 7 bases at J; junction bases unmatched: 3. The full variable domain, completed using reference TRBV5-1 and TRBJ1-5, is KAGVTQTPRYLIKTRGQQVTLSCSPISGHRSVSWYQQTPGQGLQFLFEYFSETQRNKGNFPGRFSGRQFSNSRSEMNVSTLELGDSALYLCASSQGQGQPQHFGDGTRLSIL.

The chain links TRBV5-8 to TRBJ2-7, with TRBD1 as a possible D gene (6 bases). V was shortened by 0 bases and J by 1 base, with 14 bases between the two germline ends. CDR1 is SGHTS and CDR2 is YDEGEE in the germline V gene. This CDR3 region has 16 residues. In nucleotides, the CDR3 is TGTGCCAGCAGCTTGGTCACAGGGTTGCGGTCCTACGAGCAGTACTTC. Its protein is CASSLVTGLRSYEQYF.

The chain carries TRBV4-1 and TRBJ1-1; no clear D gene. The CDR3 runs to 16 residues. The ends were cut back, 7 bases at V and 0 bases at J, with 18 bases in the middle. Per germline, CDR1 MGHRA and CDR2 YSYEKL. CDR3 amino acids: CASTSQSGGLNTEAFF. The DNA of the CDR3 is TGCGCCAGCACCTCCCAATCCGGCGGATTGAACACTGAAGCTTTCTTT.

This rearrangement joins TRBV7-9 to TRBJ1-6, with 8 positions matching TRBD1. J gave up 6 bases and V 6 bases, and 7 bases lay outside the gene matches. This CDR3 is 15 amino acids long. CDR1 SEHNR and CDR2 FQNEAQ come from the germline V gene (reference sequence). CDR3 protein: CASRPQGAGNSPLHF. CDR3 DNA sequence: TGTGCCAGCAGACCTCAGGGGGCCGGTAATTCACCCCTCCACTTT.

The table lists this clone with a count of one. The chain joins TRBV11-1 to TRBJ2-3; D ambiguous. The V gene lost 2 bases and the J gene lost 2 bases, with 8 bases spanning the gap. The CDR3 totals 14 residues. Germline V CDR1 and CDR2: SGHAT, FQDESV (reference sequence). The CDR3 reads CASSLTETTDTQYF. The CDR3 DNA reads as TGTGCCAGCAGCTTAACCGAAACCACAGATACGCAGTATTTT.

The rearrangement joins TRBV19 to TRBJ1-3; D gene ambiguous. V was cut by 5 bases and J by 0 bases, with 11 bases left in between. Germline lookup yields CDR1 LNHDA and CDR2 SQIVND (reference sequence). CDR3 length: 15 amino acids. This CDR3 reads CASSLIGLSGNTIYF. CDR3 DNA: TGTGCCAGTAGTCTGATCGGACTCTCTGGAAACACCATATATTTT.

The chain employs TRBV6-5 and TRBJ1-4; a possible D gene is TRBD1 (6 bases). The germline gives CDR1 MNHEY, CDR2 SVGAGI. The CDR3 loop spans 12 amino acids. Trimming took 7 bases from V and 8 from J, leaving 11 bases between them. The CDR3 loop reads CASIQGGEKLFF. In DNA, the CDR3 is TGTGCCAGCATACAGGGAGGGGAAAAACTGTTTTTT.

The gene calls are TRBV18 and TRBJ2-7, with 7 bases matching TRBD1. There are 15 residues in the CDR3. The germline V gene has CDR1 KGHSH and CDR2 LQKENI. Trimming cost V 1 base and J 2 bases; bases outside gene matches: 5. CDR3 nucleotides: TGTGCCAGCTCACCACGCAGTGGACAGGCCTACGAGCAGTACTTC. Translation: CASSPRSGQAYEQYF.

J is TRBJ1-5 and V is TRBV30, with TRBD1 as a possible D gene (5 bases). CDR3 length: 15 amino acids. Germline CDR1 reads GTSNPN; CDR2 reads SVGIG (reference sequence). V lost 2 bases and J 2 bases, leaving 13 bases between the germline ends. The CDR3 bases are TGTGCCTGGAGTTCCGACAGTCTCCGCAATCAGCCCCAGCATTTT. Translation: CAWSSDSLRNQPQHF. Filled out from reference TRBV30 and TRBJ1-5, the complete variable domain reads SQTIHQWPATLVQPVGSPLSLECTVEGTSNPNLYWYRQAAGRGLQLLFYSVGIGQISSEVPQNLSASRPQDRQFILSSKKLLLSDSGFYLCAWSSDSLRNQPQHFGDGTRLSIL.

This chain links TRBV4-1 with TRBJ2-3; D gene ambiguous. V lost 6 bases and J 0 bases, leaving 4 bases between the germline ends. The CDR3 is 12 amino acids. Germline values: CDR1 MGHRA, CDR2 YSYEKL. CDR3 loop: CASSVSTDTQYF. The CDR3 DNA follows: TGCGCCAGCAGTGTCAGCACAGATACGCAGTATTTT.